The next 14 T cell receptor beta chains were all read from a single sample in a study of T-cell reconstitution after alpha-beta-depleted transplantation in children (dated by TCRdb to 2016 to 2018). The method behind the library was PCR. Sequenced on an Illumina HiSeq 2500. TCR libraries were prepared with molecular barcoding, using unique molecular identifiers to normalize TCRbeta repertoire quantification. The public reads were run again by TCRdb, first through fastp at Q25 and then through MiXCR, and only productive beta chains were kept. CDR3 protein sequences are deduplicated, and each keeps its most common genes and DNA. The sample table shows about 540,000 distinct CDR3 sequences, and about 16% are seen once. The biggest ten clones account for 2.5% to 3.5% of the sample. The sequenced sample was PBMCs from the stem cell graft donor, obtained from the stem cell graft. These receptors all stem from a human donor who donated a stem cell graft to a child with acute lymphoblastic leukemia.

A few counts support this clonotype. The chain joins TRBV25-1 to TRBJ1-6; D is ambiguous. There are 15 residues in the CDR3. The germline V and J ends were trimmed by 7 bases and 1 base, with 11 bases remaining between them. The germline gives CDR1 MGHDK, CDR2 SYGVNS. DNA of the CDR3: TGTGCCAGCACCGCTGAGGCTTCCTATAATTCACCCCTCCACTTT. Protein product: CASTAEASYNSPLHF.

The chain carries TRBV5-4 and TRBJ1-2, with a tentative D call TRBD1 (5 bases). Trimming shortened V by 3 bases and J by 5 bases, and 14 bases separated the two germline ends. The CDR3 extends over 14 amino acids. Per the germline V gene, CDR1 is SGHNT and CDR2 is YYREEE (reference sequence). CDR3 DNA sequence: TGTGCCAGCAGCTCCCGGGACGGAGTTTATGGCTACACCTTC. Protein sequence: CASSSRDGVYGYTF.

This clonotype was seen only a few times. The rearrangement uses TRBV7-9 and TRBJ1-5, with D possibly matching TRBD1 (6 bases). In germline, CDR1 is SEHNR, CDR2 FQNEAQ (reference sequence). V shed 1 base and J shed 7 bases, with 11 bases lying between them. The CDR3 runs to 14 residues. Here the CDR3 reads CASSLEDSTQPQHF. DNA for the CDR3: TGTGCCAGCAGCTTAGAGGACAGTACCCAGCCCCAGCATTTT.

The rearrangement links TRBV27 to TRBJ1-1; D gene uncertain. The CDR3 consists of 12 residues. CDR1 is MNHEY and CDR2 is SMNVEV in the germline V gene (reference sequence). The V end lost 2 bases, the J end lost 12 bases, and 13 bases lay between the germline ends. The CDR3 protein is CASSLRAGETFF. The CDR3, as DNA: TGTGCCAGCAGTTTAAGGGCAGGAGAGACTTTCTTT.

The chain uses TRBV4-1 and TRBJ2-1, with D uncertain. V dropped 0 bases and J dropped 11 bases, with 8 bases sitting between them. This CDR3 is built from 12 residues. The germline V gene has CDR1 MGHRA and CDR2 YSYEKL. As DNA, the CDR3 is TGCGCCAGCAGCCAAGACCCAAGCAAGCAGTTCTTC. Translating it yields CASSQDPSKQFF.

This clonotype came up a few times. This chain joins TRBV29-1 and TRBJ2-2, with TRBD2 identical over 10 bases. The CDR3 spans 13 residues. Germline V gene lookup returns CDR1 SQVTM and CDR2 ANQGSEA. Germline trimming cut 7 bases from V and 6 bases from J; bases unmatched to any gene: 5. As DNA, the CDR3 is TGCAGCGGAAGAGCGGGAGGGGCCGGGGAGCTGTTTTTT. This sequence encodes CSGRAGGAGELFF.

The J gene is TRBJ2-1, the V gene TRBV5-3; D might be TRBD1 (5 bases). TRBV5-3 is designated an ORF whose function remains uncertain. This CDR3 contains 16 residues. The V and J ends lost 4 bases and 4 bases respectively, with 18 bases between them. The CDR3 reads CARSLWGQAAYNEQFF. The CDR3 DNA follows: TGTGCCAGAAGCCTCTGGGGCCAGGCGGCTTACAATGAGCAGTTCTTC.

The V call is TRBV2, the J call TRBJ1-1; D is uncertain. Germline CDR1 reads SNHLY; CDR2 reads FYNNEI. The CDR3 extends over 12 amino acids. The germline V and J ends were trimmed by 5 bases and 1 base, with 5 bases remaining between them. The CDR3 coding sequence is TGTGCCAGCAGTCACTCGAACACTGAAGCTTTCTTT. Amino acids: CASSHSNTEAFF. Complete variable domain (other parts from reference TRBV2 and TRBJ1-1): EPEVTQTPSHQVTQMGQEVILRCVPISNHLYFYWYRQILGQKVEFLVSFYNNEISEKSEIFDDQFSVERPDGSNFTLKIRSTKLEDSAMYFCASSHSNTEAFFGQGTRLTVV.

The genes are TRBV20-1 and TRBJ2-7; the D is unclear. Trimming removed 5 bases at V and 5 bases at J, with 16 bases between. The CDR3 runs to 13 residues. Germline loops: CDR1 DFQATT, CDR2 SNEGSKA (reference sequence). The CDR3 region is CSALKSTVNEQYF. The CDR3 bases are TGCAGTGCTTTGAAGAGCACGGTGAACGAGCAGTACTTC.

This chain uses TRBV7-2 with TRBJ2-5; tentatively, D is TRBD2 (6 bases). V gave up 5 bases and J gave up 5 bases, with 12 bases separating them. The CDR3 contains 13 residues. Germline V lookup: CDR1 SGHTA, CDR2 FQGNSA. CDR3 nucleotide sequence: TGTGCCAGCAGCGGGGGGACCAGGGAGACCCAGTACTTC. Amino acids: CASSGGTRETQYF.

The J gene is TRBJ2-7, the V gene TRBV6-1; 8 nucleotides line up with TRBD2. Germline V CDR1 and CDR2: MNHNS, SASEGT. The CDR3 is 15 amino acids. V shed 6 bases and J 7 bases; nucleotides not matched to a gene: 14. CDR3: CASRPAWREVVEQYF. CDR3 in DNA: TGTGCCAGCAGACCTGCGTGGCGGGAGGTAGTAGAGCAGTACTTC.

The chain uses TRBV20-1 and TRBJ2-3; D is possibly TRBD2 (6 bases). With 3 bases removed from V and 0 bases from J, the gap between germline ends came to 19 bases. The CDR3 consists of 17 residues. Germline-derived CDR1 and CDR2 are DFQATT and SNEGSKA (reference sequence). CDR3 protein: CSASLLGLAFSTDTQYF. The CDR3 DNA reads as TGCAGTGCTAGCCTCTTGGGGCTAGCGTTTAGCACAGATACGCAGTATTTT.

This clonotype turned up a few times. CDR3: CASSPLAQRSIQYF. CDR3 DNA sequence: TGTGCCAGCAGCCCTCTGGCCCAACGGAGCATTCAGTACTTC. V is TRBV7-2 and J is TRBJ2-4; the D is unclear. The CDR3 runs 14 residues. Germline loops: CDR1 SGHTA, CDR2 FQGNSA. Between the trimmed V and J ends, which lost 5 bases and 9 bases, there was a span of 17 bases. Full variable domain (outside the CDR3, taken from reference TRBV7-2 and TRBJ2-4): GAGVSQSPSNKVTEKGKDVELRCDPISGHTALYWYRQSLGQGLEFLIYFQGNSAPDKSGLPSDRFSAERTGGSVSTLTIQRTQQEDSAVYLCASSPLAQRSIQYFGAGTRLSVL.

This clonotype appeared a few times. The V gene is TRBV5-1, the J gene TRBJ1-1, with D hard to call. Trimming took off 5 bases at V and 2 bases at J, with 13 bases between the two ends. The CDR3 length is 14 residues. CDR1 SGHRS and CDR2 YFSETQ come from the germline V gene. In DNA form, the CDR3 reads TGCGCCAGCAGAACCAGCTCATCAAACACTGAAGCTTTCTTT. Its translation: CASRTSSSNTEAFF.